These 18 T cell receptor beta chains share one sample of origin, sequenced in a study of blood T cell repertoires in COVID-19. The protocol was immunoSEQ multiplex PCR, while the TCRdb copy is restricted to in-frame clones and leaves out a portion. The sample has hundreds of thousands of clones, over 85% seen once. Input material: peripheral blood. The receptor set was obtained from a woman younger than 45 with COVID-19, enrolled during active disease.

The V call is TRBV30, the J call TRBJ1-5; 8 bases match TRBD1. There are 14 residues in the CDR3. Germline lookup yields CDR1 GTSNPN and CDR2 SVGIG (reference sequence). V shed 5 bases and J 0 bases; nucleotides not matched to a gene: 3. Here the CDR3 DNA reads TGTGCCTGGCAGGGGGCCGATAGCAATCAGCCCCAGCATTTT. Translated, it gives CAWQGADSNQPQHF.

V gene TRBV7-9 combines with J gene TRBJ1-2; D gene uncertain. This CDR3 region has 14 residues. Germline CDR1 reads SEHNR; CDR2 reads FQNEAQ (reference sequence). The V and J ends lost 3 bases and 2 bases respectively, with 10 bases between them. The CDR3 protein is CASSFLGTNYGYTF. CDR3 coding DNA: TGTGCCAGCAGCTTCTTGGGCACAAACTATGGCTACACCTTC.

This chain joins TRBV7-9 and TRBJ2-1; 8 nucleotides align to TRBD1. The CDR3 contains 15 residues. J lost 1 base, V lost 5 bases, and 4 bases had no gene match. From germline, CDR1 is SEHNR and CDR2 FQNEAQ (reference sequence). Here the CDR3 DNA reads TGTGCCAGCAGCGCGACAGGGGCTTCCTACAATGAGCAGTTCTTC. It specifies CASSATGASYNEQFF.

The genes are TRBV3-1 (or the pseudogene TRBV3-2) and TRBJ1-2; possible D gene TRBD1, 6 bases. V was cut by 6 bases and J by 0 bases, with 11 bases left in between. The CDR3 consists of 14 residues. CDR1 and CDR2 from the germline V gene are LGHDT and YNNKEL (reference sequence). CDR3 coding DNA: TGTGCCAGCAGTCCGGACAGAGCTAACTATGGCTACACCTTC. Translated, it gives CASSPDRANYGYTF.

The chain joins TRBV11-2 to TRBJ1-6, with 8 bases that match TRBD1. The CDR3 consists of 15 residues. The germline V gene encodes CDR1 SGHAT and CDR2 FQNNGV. The V segment lost 5 bases and the J segment 10 bases; nucleotides outside the gene matches: 10. The DNA for the CDR3 is TGTGCCAGCAGCCGAACTGACAGGGGTTGGTCACCCCTCCACTTT. Protein product: CASSRTDRGWSPLHF. Variable domain in full (rest from reference TRBV11-2 and TRBJ1-6): EAGVAQSPRYKIIEKRQSVAFWCNPISGHATLYWYQQILGQGPKLLIQFQNNGVVDDSQLPKDRFSAERLKGVDSTLKIQPAKLEDSAVYLCASSRTDRGWSPLHFGNGTRLTVT.

The CDR3 nucleotides read TGTGCCAGCAGCCCAAAGGACAGGGTTCCCTACAATGAGCAGTTCTTC. Protein product: CASSPKDRVPYNEQFF. V gene TRBV3-1 (or the pseudogene TRBV3-2) combines with J gene TRBJ2-1; 8 nucleotides agree with TRBD1. Germline trimming cut 4 bases from V and 2 bases from J; bases unmatched to any gene: 7. Looked up from germline, CDR1 is LGHDT and CDR2 is YNNKEL (reference sequence). The CDR3 sequence is 16 residues long.

The rearrangement links TRBV5-1 to TRBJ1-1, with 9 bases identical to TRBD1. V dropped 3 bases and J dropped 7; count of bases not matched to a gene: 10. Germline V lookup: CDR1 SGHRS, CDR2 YFSETQ. The CDR3 consists of 15 residues. In nucleotides, the CDR3 is TGCGCCAGCAGCTCTCCCGGGACAGGGTCTATTGAAGCTTTCTTT. This encodes CASSSPGTGSIEAFF.

This clone is a singleton in its sample. The chain recombines TRBV6-5 with TRBJ1-6, with D possibly matching TRBD1 (5 bases). The CDR3 runs 15 residues. V shed 0 bases and J shed 8 bases, with 11 bases lying between them. Germline CDR1 is MNHEY and CDR2 is SVGAGI. CDR3 sequence: CASSYSYLRDSPLHF. For the CDR3, the DNA is TGTGCCAGCAGTTACTCGTACCTCAGGGATTCACCCCTCCACTTT.

The gene calls are TRBV7-2 and TRBJ1-1; TRBD1 is a possible D gene (6 bases). CDR1 and CDR2 (germline): SGHTA, FQGNSA. Trimming took 6 bases from V and 1 from J, leaving 12 bases between them. CDR3 length: 14 residues. The CDR3 protein is CASREDSSNTEAFF. DNA of the CDR3: TGTGCCAGCAGGGAGGACAGTTCGAACACTGAAGCTTTCTTT.

V gene TRBV20-1 combines with J gene TRBJ2-2; unclear D gene. Trimming pared 1 base from V and 7 bases from J, leaving 4 bases between. Per the germline V gene, CDR1 is DFQATT and CDR2 is SNEGSKA (reference sequence). CDR3 length: 11 amino acids. The CDR3 reads CSARVIGELFF. CDR3 in DNA: TGCAGTGCTAGAGTTATCGGGGAGCTGTTTTTT.

This chain uses TRBV19 with TRBJ2-2, with D maybe TRBD2 (5 bases). From germline, CDR1 is LNHDA and CDR2 SQIVND (reference sequence). CDR3 size: 12 residues. Deletions cut 7 bases from V and 4 bases from J, with 7 bases between. CDR3 coding DNA: TGTGCCAGTATGGCGGGCACCGGGGAGCTGTTTTTT. Its translation: CASMAGTGELFF. Full variable domain (rest looked up from reference TRBV19 and TRBJ2-2): DGGITQSPKYLFRKEGQNVTLSCEQNLNHDAMYWYRQDPGQGLRLIYYSQIVNDFQKGDIAEGYSVSREKKESFPLTVTSAQKNPTAFYLCASMAGTGELFFGEGSRLTVL.

J is TRBJ2-6 and V is TRBV2, with TRBD2 matching 7 bases. Germline V CDR1 and CDR2: SNHLY, FYNNEI. V lost 9 bases to trimming and J lost 1 base; unmatched junction nucleotides: 6. CDR3 length equals 15 residues. CDR3 sequence (DNA): TGTGCCAGGAATAGGGAGGGATCTGGGGCCAACGTCCTGACTTTC. Its protein is CARNREGSGANVLTF.

The V gene is TRBV19, the J gene TRBJ1-3, with TRBD1 as a possible D gene (5 bases). The germline gives CDR1 LNHDA, CDR2 SQIVND (reference sequence). This CDR3 has 14 residues. V was trimmed by 6 bases and J by 4 bases, leaving 13 bases between them. CDR3 protein: CASRGTGDGNTIYF. CDR3 DNA sequence: TGTGCCAGTAGGGGAACAGGAGACGGAAACACCATATATTTT. The complete variable domain, with remaining parts taken from reference TRBV19 and TRBJ1-3, reads DGGITQSPKYLFRKEGQNVTLSCEQNLNHDAMYWYRQDPGQGLRLIYYSQIVNDFQKGDIAEGYSVSREKKESFPLTVTSAQKNPTAFYLCASRGTGDGNTIYFGEGSWLTVV.

CDR3 nucleotide sequence: TGTGCCAGCAGCTTTTTTTCAAGCCCGAACACCGGGGAGCTGTTTTTT. It translates to CASSFFSSPNTGELFF. The genes are TRBV7-9 and TRBJ2-2; no firm D call. Germline CDR1 and CDR2: SEHNR and FQNEAQ (reference sequence). Between the trimmed V and J ends, which lost 3 bases and 0 bases, there was a span of 11 bases. The length of the CDR3 is 16 residues.

The chain has TRBV27 and TRBJ1-2; TRBD1 matches at 7 bases. The length of the CDR3 is 12 residues. V gave up 6 bases and J gave up 4 bases; unmatched junction bases: 2. Germline-derived CDR1 and CDR2 are MNHEY and SMNVEV (reference sequence). CDR3 amino acids: CASRDRIYGYTF. In DNA form, the CDR3 reads TGTGCCAGCAGGGACAGGATCTATGGCTACACCTTC.

The chain carries TRBV6-4 and TRBJ2-1, with a weak D call TRBD1 (5 bases). CDR1 is MRHNA and CDR2 is SNTAGT in the germline V gene. Trimming shortened V by 6 bases and J by 0 bases, and 15 bases separated the two germline ends. The CDR3 runs to 16 residues. CDR3 DNA: TGTGCCAGCAGGCAAGGTGGGGCCAGCTCCTACAATGAGCAGTTCTTC. As protein: CASRQGGASSYNEQFF.

This clone was observed a single time. This chain connects TRBV5-1 to TRBJ1-3; D ambiguous. CDR3 size: 15 residues. V was trimmed by 0 bases and J by 0 bases, leaving 7 bases between them. Germline CDR1 is SGHRS and CDR2 is YFSETQ. CDR3 coding DNA: TGCGCCAGCAGCTTGGGACTTAGCTCTGGAAACACCATATATTTT. It codes for CASSLGLSSGNTIYF.

The chain carries TRBV7-2 and TRBJ1-1; D remains ambiguous. This CDR3 is built from 13 residues. Germline CDR1 reads SGHTA; CDR2 reads FQGNSA. V was cut by 5 bases and J by 10 bases, with 17 bases left in between. CDR3 residues: CASSAVIAERAFF. The CDR3 DNA reads as TGTGCCAGCAGCGCAGTCATTGCGGAGAGAGCTTTCTTT.